This record concerns one T cell receptor beta chain sequence. Clinical history as reported by participants underpinned cohort assignment. Germline V gives CDR1 MNHEY, CDR2 SVGAGI. Trimming stripped 4 bases from V and 4 bases from J, with 16 bases between. The CDR3 extends over 16 amino acids. These data belong to a study of blood T cell repertoires in COVID-19. Study context: Acute-phase and convalescent COVID-19 samples originated in the United States, Italy and Spain. Sources were T cells, B-cell-depleted T cells, or PBMCs; the material itself was cDNA or gDNA.

Measured with immunoSEQ multiplex PCR; TCRdb has only the in-frame clones, and not every one. The sample has fewer than 350,000 clones, approximately 91% seen once. The chain has TRBV6-5 and TRBJ2-2, with a tentative D call TRBD2 (5 bases). Sequenced: PBMCs or T cells enriched from blood (not recorded which). This clonotype was obtained from a woman between 40 and 50 years old with acute COVID-19. CDR3 residues: CASSSLPGRGTGELFF. The CDR3 DNA reads TGTGCCAGCAGTTCGCTCCCCGGACGGGGCACCGGGGAGCTGTTTTTT.